This T cell receptor beta chain was profiled in a study of CD8+ T cells in alopecia areata. Trimming removed 0 bases at V and 10 bases at J, with 12 bases between. This CDR3 is 13 amino acids long. Germline-derived CDR1 and CDR2 are MNHEY and SVGAGI. Extraction of RNA preceded its reverse transcription into cDNA, which served as the sequencing template. Using immunoSEQ multiplex PCR, the repertoire was profiled, and TCRdb retains in-frame clones only, with some absent. This sample has about 200,000 clones, with under 40% found just once. Noted treatment: oral pan-JAK inhibitor, 5-10 mg twice daily. Whole-study results and caveats: Clonality in lesional scalp, especially alopecia totalis/universalis, exceeded that of normal scalp. Clonality in the scalp and expanded CD8+ clones ranked among the top 100 were significantly decreased by tofacitinib.

In the case of this clone: Its antigen is unknown.

The material sequenced was CD4+ T cells sorted from blood, taken between weeks 30 and 35, from a patient treated with tofacitinib. V is TRBV6-5 and J is TRBJ1-1; possible D gene TRBD1, 5 bases. The sequence came from a human donor with alopecia areata. The CDR3 is CASSYSGPKGAFF. CDR3 sequence (DNA): TGTGCCAGCAGTTACTCGGGGCCTAAGGGAGCTTTCTTT.